This TCR beta chain was sequenced during a study of shared clonotypes between healthy human individuals. The table came from immunoSEQ multiplex PCR; TCRdb's copy has only in-frame clones and leaves some out. The sample includes roughly 590,000 clones, roughly 95% of them seen just once. This clone was seen a single time. Its antigen is as yet unknown. Germline V CDR1 and CDR2: SEHNR, FQNEAQ (reference sequence). The CDR3 is 13 residues long. Between the trimmed V and J ends, which lost 1 base and 3 bases, there was a span of 7 bases. The study, taken as a whole, reports: Relative to their counterparts shared across all four donors, non-shared clonotypes exhibited diminished generation probabilities.

Only CD45RO-negative cells positively selected for CCR7 counted as naive CD8 cells, so terminally differentiated effector memory CD45RA+ cells were excluded. The origin of this receptor is a woman aged 30 to 39 in good health. The J gene is TRBJ2-7, the V gene TRBV7-9; D is ambiguous. The sequenced sample consisted of naive CD8+ T cells sorted from blood. CDR3 DNA: TGTGCCAGCAGCTTAGAGGGATACTACGAGCAGTACTTC. Amino acids: CASSLEGYYEQYF.